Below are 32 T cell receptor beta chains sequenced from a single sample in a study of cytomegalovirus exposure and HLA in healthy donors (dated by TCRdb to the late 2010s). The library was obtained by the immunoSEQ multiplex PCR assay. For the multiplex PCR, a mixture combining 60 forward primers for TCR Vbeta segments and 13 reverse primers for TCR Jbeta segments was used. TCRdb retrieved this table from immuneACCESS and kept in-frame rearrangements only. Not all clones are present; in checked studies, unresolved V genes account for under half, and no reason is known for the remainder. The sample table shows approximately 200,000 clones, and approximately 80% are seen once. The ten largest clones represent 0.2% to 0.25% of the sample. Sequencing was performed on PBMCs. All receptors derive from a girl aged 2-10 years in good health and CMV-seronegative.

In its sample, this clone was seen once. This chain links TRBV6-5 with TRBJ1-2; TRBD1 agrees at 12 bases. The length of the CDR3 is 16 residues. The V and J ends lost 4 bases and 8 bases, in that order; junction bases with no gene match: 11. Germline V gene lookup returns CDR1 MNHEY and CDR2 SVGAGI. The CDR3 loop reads CASSSLLGTGGRGYTF. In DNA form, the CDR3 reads TGTGCCAGCAGTTCTCTCCTGGGGACAGGGGGCCGAGGCTACACCTTC.

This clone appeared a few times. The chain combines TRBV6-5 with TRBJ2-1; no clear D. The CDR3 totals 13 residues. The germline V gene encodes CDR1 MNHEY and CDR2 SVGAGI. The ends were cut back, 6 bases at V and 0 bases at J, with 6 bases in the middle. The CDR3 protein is CASSLNSYNEQFF. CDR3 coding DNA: TGTGCCAGCAGCCTTAACTCCTACAATGAGCAGTTCTTC.

The CDR3 nucleotides read TGTGCCAGCAGTGAATCCACAGTAGGGGAAGGCACAGATACGCAGTATTTT. Translation: CASSESTVGEGTDTQYF. V and J are TRBV6-1 and TRBJ2-3; a possible D gene is TRBD1 (5 bases). Per the germline V gene, CDR1 is MNHNS and CDR2 is SASEGT. The CDR3 is made up of 17 amino acids. With 2 bases removed from V and 1 base from J, the gap between germline ends came to 16 bases.

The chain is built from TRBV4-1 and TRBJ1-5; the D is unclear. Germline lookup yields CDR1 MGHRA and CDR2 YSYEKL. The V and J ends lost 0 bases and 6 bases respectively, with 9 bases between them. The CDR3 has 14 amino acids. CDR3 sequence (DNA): TGCGCCAGCAGCCAAGATCCGGGGAGTCAGCCCCAGCATTTT. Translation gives CASSQDPGSQPQHF.

CDR3 sequence reads: CASGAGTAYSGNTIYF. DNA of the CDR3: TGTGCCAGCGGTGCCGGGACAGCCTACTCTGGAAACACCATATATTTT. The chain recombines TRBV6-6 with TRBJ1-3, with 7 bases identical to TRBD1. Germline V gene data show CDR1 as MNHNY and CDR2 as SVGAGI (reference sequence). V lost 8 bases, J lost 0 bases, and 10 bases stayed unmatched. The CDR3 covers 16 residues.

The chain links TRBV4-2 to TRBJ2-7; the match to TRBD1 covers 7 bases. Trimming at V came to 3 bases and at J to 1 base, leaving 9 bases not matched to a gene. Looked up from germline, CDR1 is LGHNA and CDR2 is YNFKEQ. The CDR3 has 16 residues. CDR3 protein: CASSQAGGAPSYEQYF. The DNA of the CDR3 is TGTGCCAGCAGCCAGGCAGGGGGAGCTCCTTCCTACGAGCAGTACTTC.

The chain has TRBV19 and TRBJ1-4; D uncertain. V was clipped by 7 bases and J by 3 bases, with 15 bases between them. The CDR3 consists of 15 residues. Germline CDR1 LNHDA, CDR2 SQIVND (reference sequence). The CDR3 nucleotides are TGTGCCAGTATGAGCCCGGGGAAGTCTAATGAAAAACTGTTTTTT. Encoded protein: CASMSPGKSNEKLFF.

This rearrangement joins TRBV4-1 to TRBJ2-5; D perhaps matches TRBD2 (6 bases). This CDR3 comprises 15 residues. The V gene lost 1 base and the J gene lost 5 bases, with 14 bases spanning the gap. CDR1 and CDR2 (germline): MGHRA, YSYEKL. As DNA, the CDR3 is TGCGCCAGCAGCCAAGTGGGAGGTGGGGGGGAGACCCAGTACTTC. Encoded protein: CASSQVGGGGETQYF.

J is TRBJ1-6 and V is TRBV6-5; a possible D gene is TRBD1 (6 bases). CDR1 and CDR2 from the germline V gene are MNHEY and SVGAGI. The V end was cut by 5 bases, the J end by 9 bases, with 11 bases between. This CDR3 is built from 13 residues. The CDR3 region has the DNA TGTGCCAGCAGTCTTAACAGGGCTTCACCCCTCCACTTT. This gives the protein CASSLNRASPLHF.

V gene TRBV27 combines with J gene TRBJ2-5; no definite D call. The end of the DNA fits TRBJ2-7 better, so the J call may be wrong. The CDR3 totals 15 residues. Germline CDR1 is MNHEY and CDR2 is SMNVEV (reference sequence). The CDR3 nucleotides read TGTGCCAGCAGTTCCACCAGGATTCCAACCTACGAGCAGTACTTC. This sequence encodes CASSSTRIPTYEQYF.

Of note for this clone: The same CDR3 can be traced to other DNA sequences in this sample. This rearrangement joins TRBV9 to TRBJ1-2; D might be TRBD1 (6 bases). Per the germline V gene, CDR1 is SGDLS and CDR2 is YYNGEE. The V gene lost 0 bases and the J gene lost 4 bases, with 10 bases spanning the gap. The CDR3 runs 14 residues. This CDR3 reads CASSVGGGTYGYTF. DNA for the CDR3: TGTGCCAGCAGCGTAGGGGGGGGCACCTATGGCTACACCTTC.

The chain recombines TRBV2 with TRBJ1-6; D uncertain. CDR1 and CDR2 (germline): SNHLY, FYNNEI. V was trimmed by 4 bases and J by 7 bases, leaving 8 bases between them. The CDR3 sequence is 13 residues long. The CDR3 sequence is CASSGYANSPLHF. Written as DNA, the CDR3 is TGTGCCAGCAGTGGCTACGCCAATTCACCCCTCCACTTT.

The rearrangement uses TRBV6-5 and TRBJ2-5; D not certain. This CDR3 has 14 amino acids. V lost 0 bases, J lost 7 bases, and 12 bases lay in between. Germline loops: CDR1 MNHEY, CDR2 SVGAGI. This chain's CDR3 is CASSYSSRWRTQYF. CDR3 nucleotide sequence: TGTGCCAGCAGTTACTCGTCCCGGTGGAGGACCCAGTACTTC.

CDR3 DNA sequence: TGTGCCAGCAGTGTATATGGACAGGGACACGTCTGGAATGGCTACACCTTC. Translation: CASSVYGQGHVWNGYTF. The chain links TRBV2 to TRBJ1-2, with 8 positions matching TRBD1. CDR1 is SNHLY and CDR2 is FYNNEI in the germline V gene. This CDR3 has 17 amino acids. V lost 4 bases and J lost 6; bases outside the gene matches: 16.

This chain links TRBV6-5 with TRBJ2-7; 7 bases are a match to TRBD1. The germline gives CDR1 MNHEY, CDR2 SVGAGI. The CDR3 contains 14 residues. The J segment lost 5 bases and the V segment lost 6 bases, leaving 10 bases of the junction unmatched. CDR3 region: CASRTADRFHEQYF. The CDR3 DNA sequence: TGTGCCAGCAGAACGGCGGACAGGTTCCACGAGCAGTACTTC.

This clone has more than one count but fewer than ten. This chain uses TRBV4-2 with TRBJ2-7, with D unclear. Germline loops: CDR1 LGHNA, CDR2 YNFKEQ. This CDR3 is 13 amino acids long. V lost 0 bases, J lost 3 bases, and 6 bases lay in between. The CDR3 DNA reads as TGTGCCAGCAGCCAAGATTCAGGCTACGAGCAGTACTTC. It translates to CASSQDSGYEQYF.

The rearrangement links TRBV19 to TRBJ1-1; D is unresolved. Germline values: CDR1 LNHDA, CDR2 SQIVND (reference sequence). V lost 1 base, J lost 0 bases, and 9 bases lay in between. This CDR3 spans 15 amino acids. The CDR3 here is CASSIGDFMNTEAFF. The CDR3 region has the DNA TGTGCCAGTAGTATAGGAGACTTTATGAACACTGAAGCTTTCTTT.

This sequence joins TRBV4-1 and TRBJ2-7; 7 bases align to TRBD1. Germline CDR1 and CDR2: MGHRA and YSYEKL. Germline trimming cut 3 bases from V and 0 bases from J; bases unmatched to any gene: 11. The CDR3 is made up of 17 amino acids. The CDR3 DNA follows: TGCGCCAGCAGCCAGGCCTCCGGGACAGACGTCTCCTACGAGCAGTACTTC. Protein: CASSQASGTDVSYEQYF.

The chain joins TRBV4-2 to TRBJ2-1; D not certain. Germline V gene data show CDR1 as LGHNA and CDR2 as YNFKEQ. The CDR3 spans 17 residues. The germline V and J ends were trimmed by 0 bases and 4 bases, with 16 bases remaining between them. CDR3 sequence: CASSQDVWLVEYNEQFF. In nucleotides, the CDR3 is TGTGCCAGCAGCCAAGATGTATGGCTAGTTGAGTACAATGAGCAGTTCTTC.

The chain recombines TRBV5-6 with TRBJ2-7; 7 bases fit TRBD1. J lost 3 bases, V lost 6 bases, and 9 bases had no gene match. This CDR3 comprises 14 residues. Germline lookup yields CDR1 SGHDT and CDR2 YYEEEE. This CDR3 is CASNPTGARYEQYF. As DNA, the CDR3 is TGTGCCAGCAACCCAACAGGGGCGCGCTACGAGCAGTACTTC.

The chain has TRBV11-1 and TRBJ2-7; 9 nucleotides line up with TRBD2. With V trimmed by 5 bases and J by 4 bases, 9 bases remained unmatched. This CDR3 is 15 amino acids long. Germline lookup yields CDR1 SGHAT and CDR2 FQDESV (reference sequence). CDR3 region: CASSPRTSVYYEQYF. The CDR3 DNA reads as TGTGCCAGCAGCCCGAGGACTAGCGTATATTACGAGCAGTACTTC.

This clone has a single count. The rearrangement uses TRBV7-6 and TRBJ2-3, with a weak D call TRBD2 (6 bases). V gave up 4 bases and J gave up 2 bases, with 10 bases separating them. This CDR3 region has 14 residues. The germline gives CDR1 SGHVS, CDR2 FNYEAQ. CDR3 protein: CASSSSGYTDTQYF. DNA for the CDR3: TGTGCCAGCAGCTCCAGCGGGTACACAGATACGCAGTATTTT. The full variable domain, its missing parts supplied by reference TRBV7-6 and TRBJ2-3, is GAGVSQSPRYKVTKRGQDVALRCDPISGHVSLYWYRQALGQGPEFLTYFNYEAQQDKSGLPNDRFSAERPEGSISTLTIQRTEQRDSAMYRCASSSSGYTDTQYFGPGTRLTVL.

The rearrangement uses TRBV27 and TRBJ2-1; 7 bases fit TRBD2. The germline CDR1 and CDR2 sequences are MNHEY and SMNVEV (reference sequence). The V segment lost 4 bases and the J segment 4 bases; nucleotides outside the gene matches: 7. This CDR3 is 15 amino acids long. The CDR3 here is CASSSGGKKYNEQFF. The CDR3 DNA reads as TGTGCCAGCAGTTCCGGGGGGAAGAAATACAATGAGCAGTTCTTC.

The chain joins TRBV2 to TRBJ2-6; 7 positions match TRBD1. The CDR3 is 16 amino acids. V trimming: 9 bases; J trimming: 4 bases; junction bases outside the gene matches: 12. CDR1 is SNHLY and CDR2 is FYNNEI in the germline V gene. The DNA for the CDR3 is TGTGCCAGTAAAAAACGACAGGGTACAGGGGCCAACGTCCTGACTTTC. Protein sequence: CASKKRQGTGANVLTF.

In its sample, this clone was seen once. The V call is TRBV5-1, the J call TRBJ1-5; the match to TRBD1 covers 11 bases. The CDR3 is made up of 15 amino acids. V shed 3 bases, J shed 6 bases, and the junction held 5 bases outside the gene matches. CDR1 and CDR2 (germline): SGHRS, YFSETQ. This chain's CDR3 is CASSSGTGGSQPQHF. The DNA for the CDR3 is TGCGCCAGCAGCTCTGGGACAGGGGGTAGTCAGCCCCAGCATTTT.

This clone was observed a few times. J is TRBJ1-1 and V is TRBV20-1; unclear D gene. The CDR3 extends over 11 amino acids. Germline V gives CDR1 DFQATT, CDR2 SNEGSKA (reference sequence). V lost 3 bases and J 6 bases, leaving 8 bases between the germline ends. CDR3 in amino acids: CSASRPPEAFF. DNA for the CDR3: TGCAGTGCTAGTCGTCCCCCTGAAGCTTTCTTT.

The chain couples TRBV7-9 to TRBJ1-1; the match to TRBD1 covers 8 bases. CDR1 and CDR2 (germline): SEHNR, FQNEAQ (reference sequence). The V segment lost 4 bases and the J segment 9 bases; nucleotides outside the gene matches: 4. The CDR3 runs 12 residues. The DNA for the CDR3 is TGTGCCAGCAGCTATCGGACAGGGCAAGCTTTCTTT. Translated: CASSYRTGQAFF. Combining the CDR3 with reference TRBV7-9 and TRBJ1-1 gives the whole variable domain DTGVSQNPRHKITKRGQNVTFRCDPISEHNRLYWYRQTLGQGPEFLTYFQNEAQLEKSRLLSDRFSAERPKGSFSTLEIQRTEQGDSAMYLCASSYRTGQAFFGQGTRLTVV.

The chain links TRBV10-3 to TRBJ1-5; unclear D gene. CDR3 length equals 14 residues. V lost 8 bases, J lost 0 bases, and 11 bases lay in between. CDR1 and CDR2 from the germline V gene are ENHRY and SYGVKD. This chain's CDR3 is CAIGGTGSNQPQHF. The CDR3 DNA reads TGTGCCATCGGAGGAACCGGTAGCAATCAGCCCCAGCATTTT.

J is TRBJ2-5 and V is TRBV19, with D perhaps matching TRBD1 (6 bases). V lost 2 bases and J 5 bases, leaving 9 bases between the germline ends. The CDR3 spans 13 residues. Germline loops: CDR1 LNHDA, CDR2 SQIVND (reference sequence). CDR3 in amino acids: CASSISRGETQYF. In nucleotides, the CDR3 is TGTGCCAGTAGTATATCCAGGGGTGAGACCCAGTACTTC.

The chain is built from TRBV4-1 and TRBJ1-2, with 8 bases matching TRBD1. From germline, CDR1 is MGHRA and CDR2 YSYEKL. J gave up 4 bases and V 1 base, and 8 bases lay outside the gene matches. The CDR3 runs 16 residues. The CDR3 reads CASSQVPGGGGYGYTF. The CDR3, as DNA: TGCGCCAGCAGCCAAGTACCAGGGGGCGGCGGCTATGGCTACACCTTC.

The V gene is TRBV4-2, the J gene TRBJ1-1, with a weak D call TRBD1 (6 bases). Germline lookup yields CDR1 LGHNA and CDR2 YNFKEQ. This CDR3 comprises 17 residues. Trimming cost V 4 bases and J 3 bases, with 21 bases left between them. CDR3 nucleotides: TGTGCCAGCAGCCGGCGCCCAATAAAGGGGGGGGACACTGAAGCTTTCTTT. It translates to CASSRRPIKGGDTEAFF.

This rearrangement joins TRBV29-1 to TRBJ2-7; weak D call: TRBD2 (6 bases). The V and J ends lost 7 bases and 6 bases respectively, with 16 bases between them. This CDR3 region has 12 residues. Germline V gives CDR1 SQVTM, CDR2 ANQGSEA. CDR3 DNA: TGCAGCGCGGGTCCCCGGGAGTTCGAGCAGTACTTC. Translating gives CSAGPREFEQYF.